This T cell receptor beta chain was sequenced during a study of shared clonotypes between healthy human individuals. This CDR3 contains 16 residues. Generated by immunoSEQ multiplex PCR, the TCRdb table keeps only in-frame clones and is missing some. The table has hundreds of thousands of clones, 55% to 85% seen once. Sequencing input: memory CD4+ T cells sorted from blood. Indicated subset: CD45RA-negative fraction. The chain combines TRBV23-1 with TRBJ2-5; unclear D gene. The J call may be faulty, since TRBJ2-7 better matches the DNA end. TRBV23-1 has ORF status, its function being uncertain. The clonotype was recovered from a woman in her twenties or thirties in good health. Here the CDR3 reads CAALKGRLRSLDEQYF. The DNA for the CDR3 is TGCGCCGCCCTGAAAGGGCGTCTCCGAAGTTTGGACGAGCAGTACTTC.